The sequence of this T cell receptor (beta chain) was determined in a study of cytomegalovirus exposure and HLA in healthy donors. The repertoire was sequenced with immunoSEQ multiplex PCR; TCRdb's copy has only in-frame clones and lacks some. The top ten hold about 3% of the sample, which has some 150,000 clones, approximately 90% seen once. Turning to this clone: No antigen is known for it.

It was the roughly 130-subject validation cohort, separate from the approximately 620-subject first cohort, to which the donors belonged. Germline CDR1 and CDR2: SGHRS and YFSETQ. CDR3 length: 17 amino acids. V was trimmed by 4 bases and J by 3 bases, leaving 22 bases between them. Study results and caveats: Associated with cytomegalovirus, according to the listing, were 150 to 200 TCR beta chains.

Material: PBMCs. The chain has TRBV5-1 and TRBJ2-5; maybe TRBD2 (6 bases). The TCR was taken from a man aged 18-30 years in good health and CMV-seronegative. The CDR3 nucleotides are TGCGCCAGCAGCAGCGACCACTTGGGACTGGACGAAGAGACCCAGTACTTC. Its translation is CASSSDHLGLDEETQYF.